This T cell receptor (beta chain) was observed in a study of T cell repertoires in cytomegalovirus infection. Background on the study: CMV infection together with matching HLA type was indicated by public TCR beta signatures.

TCRdb itself ran the reads through MiXCR, one entry per CDR3 protein. The sample consists of 250,000 to 300,000 distinct CDR3 sequences, roughly 23% of them appearing once. Germline CDR1 DFQATT, CDR2 SNEGSKA (reference sequence). The CDR3 has 15 residues. V lost 6 bases and J 0 bases, leaving 15 bases between the germline ends. Regarding the study as a whole: Summed frequency of shared TCR beta families picked out CMV carriers who also had the relevant HLA. HLA-C-restricted CMV-specific TCR beta clonotypes prevailed in the ex vivo response.

This clonotype has only a few counts. Its antigen remains unidentified. J is TRBJ2-1 and V is TRBV20-1; weak D call: TRBD1 (5 bases). The specimen sequenced was PBMCs. The sequence derives from a human donor in good health (CMV status not recorded). Some clones in this sample may be carry-over from other donors' samples. The CDR3 region is CSAPVGVGSYNEQFF. In nucleotides, the CDR3 is TGCAGTGCGCCGGTAGGGGTCGGCTCCTACAATGAGCAGTTCTTC.